One and the same sample provided the 20 T cell receptor beta chains below, sequenced in a study of cytomegalovirus exposure and HLA in healthy donors. In the PCR, 60 Vbeta and 13 Jbeta primers were used. Libraries were prepared by immunoSEQ multiplex PCR; TCRdb keeps only in-frame clonotypes and omits some of them. The sample has 100,000 or so clones; about 75% are singletons. Sequencing was performed on PBMCs. All receptors come from a woman between 18 and 29 years old in good health and CMV-seropositive.

V is TRBV28 and J is TRBJ2-7; D ambiguous. The CDR3 covers 14 residues. Germline V gene data show CDR1 as MDHEN and CDR2 as SYDVKM. V was clipped by 4 bases and J by 0 bases, with 10 bases between them. The CDR3 region has the DNA TGTGCCAGCAGTTATGGTACAGCCTCCTACGAGCAGTACTTC. Translating it yields CASSYGTASYEQYF. The whole variable domain, filled in from reference TRBV28 and TRBJ2-7, reads DVKVTQSSRYLVKRTGEKVFLECVQDMDHENMFWYRQDPGLGLRLIYFSYDVKMKEKGDIPEGYSVSREKKERFSLILESASTNQTSMYLCASSYGTASYEQYFGPGTRLTVT.

This clone was recorded only once. As DNA, the CDR3 is TGTGCCAGCAGCTACAGCTCGGATCAAGCCTACGAGCAGTACTTC. This encodes CASSYSSDQAYEQYF. The chain carries TRBV7-2 and TRBJ2-7; D remains unclear. The germline V and J ends were trimmed by 4 bases and 2 bases, with 15 bases remaining between them. The CDR3 is 15 residues long. Germline V gene lookup returns CDR1 SGHTA and CDR2 FQGNSA.

This clone occurred once. The V call is TRBV30, the J call TRBJ2-5, with a tentative D call TRBD2 (7 bases). Looked up from germline, CDR1 is GTSNPN and CDR2 is SVGIG (reference sequence). This CDR3 spans 15 amino acids. Trimming removed 2 bases at V and 5 bases at J, with 18 bases between. CDR3: CAWSNDGGGRETQYF. CDR3 in DNA: TGTGCCTGGAGTAACGATGGGGGGGGCAGGGAGACCCAGTACTTC. The full variable domain, rest sourced from reference TRBV30 and TRBJ2-5, is SQTIHQWPATLVQPVGSPLSLECTVEGTSNPNLYWYRQAAGRGLQLLFYSVGIGQISSEVPQNLSASRPQDRQFILSSKKLLLSDSGFYLCAWSNDGGGRETQYFGPGTRLLVL.

The J gene is TRBJ2-7, the V gene TRBV11-2; 9 nucleotides match TRBD2. The CDR3 spans 15 residues. Germline V gives CDR1 SGHAT, CDR2 FQNNGV. With 5 bases clipped from V and 2 bases from J, the junction kept 7 bases outside the gene matches. CDR3 nucleotide sequence: TGTGCCAGCAGCCACCAGCGGGGGGTCCCCTACGAGCAGTACTTC. This encodes CASSHQRGVPYEQYF.

In its sample, this clone was seen a few times. The chain is built from TRBV4-2 and TRBJ1-5; the D gene is possibly TRBD1 (5 bases). The CDR3 loop spans 13 amino acids. Trimming took off 3 bases at V and 7 bases at J, with 10 bases between the two ends. Germline V lookup: CDR1 LGHNA, CDR2 YNFKEQ. The CDR3 region is CASSQTGDQPQHF. The CDR3 DNA sequence: TGTGCCAGCAGCCAGACGGGGGACCAGCCCCAGCATTTT.

The chain employs TRBV29-1 and TRBJ2-1; 8 positions agree with TRBD1. Germline V gives CDR1 SQVTM, CDR2 ANQGSEA. J was trimmed by 2 bases and V by 7 bases; bases with no gene match: 4. The CDR3 consists of 13 residues. The CDR3 reads CSGVQGAYNEQFF. The CDR3 bases are TGCAGCGGAGTACAGGGGGCCTACAATGAGCAGTTCTTC.

J is TRBJ1-2 and V is TRBV4-1, with 8 positions matching TRBD1. The trim removed 2 bases at V and 3 bases at J, leaving 8 bases unmatched. The CDR3 is 16 residues long. The germline gives CDR1 MGHRA, CDR2 YSYEKL. In nucleotides, the CDR3 is TGCGCCAGCAGCCAAACCTTCGGGGACAGGTACTATGGCTACACCTTC. It translates to CASSQTFGDRYYGYTF.

This chain connects TRBV28 to TRBJ1-4, with D possibly TRBD1 on 5 matching bases. There are 16 residues in the CDR3. Germline assignment: CDR1 MDHEN and CDR2 SYDVKM. The V and J ends lost 5 bases and 6 bases respectively, with 19 bases between them. Here the CDR3 reads CASSLPLWGEDEKLFF. DNA of the CDR3: TGTGCCAGCAGTCTCCCCTTATGGGGGGAAGATGAAAAACTGTTTTTT.

The chain joins TRBV7-8 to TRBJ1-1; a possible D gene is TRBD1 (5 bases). CDR3 length: 14 residues. Germline CDR1 SGHVS, CDR2 FQNEAQ. The V gene lost 4 bases and the J gene lost 5 bases, with 14 bases spanning the gap. CDR3 sequence (DNA): TGTGCCAGCAGCTGGCGACAGTCCCCAACTGAAGCTTTCTTT. Protein product: CASSWRQSPTEAFF.

The V and J genes are TRBV6-1 and TRBJ1-2; the D is unclear. Trimming took off 1 base at V and 9 bases at J, with 12 bases between the two ends. The CDR3 has 13 residues. Germline CDR1 and CDR2: MNHNS and SASEGT. For the CDR3, the DNA is TGTGCCAGCAGTGAAGAGGTCGACATCAGCTACACCTTC. This sequence encodes CASSEEVDISYTF.

The chain joins TRBV9 to TRBJ1-1; D is undetermined. The V end was cut by 0 bases, the J end by 4 bases, with 16 bases between. Per germline, CDR1 SGDLS and CDR2 YYNGEE. The CDR3 runs to 16 residues. The CDR3 loop reads CASSVAGGRYGTEAFF. CDR3 DNA: TGTGCCAGCAGCGTAGCCGGAGGGCGGTATGGCACTGAAGCTTTCTTT.

The CDR3 nucleotides are TGTGCCAGCAGCGTAGCTCTCAGCGGGAGGGGGCAAGAGACCCAGTACTTC. Translation gives CASSVALSGRGQETQYF. The chain has TRBV9 and TRBJ2-5; 10 nucleotides agree with TRBD2. Trimming at V came to 0 bases and at J to 2 bases, leaving 7 bases not matched to a gene. Germline values: CDR1 SGDLS, CDR2 YYNGEE. This CDR3 is built from 17 residues.

V and J are TRBV19 and TRBJ1-1; D is unresolved. Trimming took off 2 bases at V and 3 bases at J, with 13 bases between the two ends. Germline CDR1 is LNHDA and CDR2 is SQIVND (reference sequence). This CDR3 comprises 15 residues. The CDR3 protein is CASSISGLGYTEAFF. In DNA, the CDR3 is TGTGCCAGTAGTATATCCGGACTAGGATACACTGAAGCTTTCTTT.

V gene TRBV5-1 combines with J gene TRBJ2-7, with 12 bases identical to TRBD2. The CDR3 has 17 amino acids. Germline values: CDR1 SGHRS, CDR2 YFSETQ. After removal of 2 bases from V and 5 bases from J, the junction contained 11 bases not matched to a gene. CDR3 protein: CASSFLETSGSTHEQYF. As DNA, the CDR3 is TGCGCCAGCAGCTTTCTAGAGACTAGCGGGAGTACCCACGAGCAGTACTTC.

J is TRBJ1-2 and V is TRBV30, with 8 bases lining up with TRBD1. Losses at the gene ends were 3 bases for V and 7 bases for J; bases not matched to a gene: 4. Germline assignment: CDR1 GTSNPN and CDR2 SVGIG (reference sequence). The length of the CDR3 is 12 residues. The DNA for the CDR3 is TGTGCCTGGAGCGCAGGGGGCCCTGGCTACACCTTC. This codes for CAWSAGGPGYTF.

The gene calls are TRBV9 and TRBJ2-2; D is ambiguous. This CDR3 contains 13 residues. V lost 2 bases and J lost 3, with 5 bases in between. The V gene's germline CDR1 is SGDLS and CDR2 YYNGEE. CDR3 coding DNA: TGTGCCAGCAGCGTTTCATACACCGGGGAGCTGTTTTTT. This translates into CASSVSYTGELFF.

The V gene is TRBV7-8, the J gene TRBJ2-7; 7 bases map to TRBD1. The CDR3 length is 15 residues. J lost 3 bases, V lost 0 bases, and 5 bases had no gene match. The germline V gene encodes CDR1 SGHVS and CDR2 FQNEAQ. The CDR3 here is CASSLARQGYYEQYF. CDR3 DNA sequence: TGTGCCAGCAGCTTAGCTAGACAGGGATACTACGAGCAGTACTTC.

The rearrangement uses TRBV28 and TRBJ2-5; D is perhaps TRBD1 (5 bases). Between the trimmed V and J ends, which lost 4 bases and 4 bases, there was a span of 19 bases. The CDR3 runs 16 residues. CDR1 and CDR2 (germline): MDHEN, SYDVKM. CDR3 nucleotide sequence: TGTGCCAGCAGTTCAAATCCCGGACATGTGGTAGAGACCCAGTACTTC. It codes for CASSSNPGHVVETQYF.

The chain has TRBV5-4 and TRBJ2-7, with TRBD2 matching 8 bases. Per the germline V gene, CDR1 is SGHNT and CDR2 is YYREEE (reference sequence). Trimming removed 3 bases from V and 2 bases from J; junction bases left unmatched: 10. The CDR3 extends over 16 amino acids. DNA of the CDR3: TGTGCCAGCAGCTGGACTACTAGCGGTTTGGCCTACGAGCAGTACTTC. Translated: CASSWTTSGLAYEQYF.

V usage is TRBV6-6 and J usage is TRBJ2-5; 8 bases line up with TRBD2. The CDR3 sequence is 13 residues long. Germline V gene lookup returns CDR1 MNHNY and CDR2 SVGAGI (reference sequence). The J segment lost 3 bases and the V segment lost 6 bases, leaving 3 bases of the junction unmatched. The CDR3 nucleotides read TGTGCCAGCAGAAATAGCGGGGAAGAGACCCAGTACTTC. Translation: CASRNSGEETQYF.